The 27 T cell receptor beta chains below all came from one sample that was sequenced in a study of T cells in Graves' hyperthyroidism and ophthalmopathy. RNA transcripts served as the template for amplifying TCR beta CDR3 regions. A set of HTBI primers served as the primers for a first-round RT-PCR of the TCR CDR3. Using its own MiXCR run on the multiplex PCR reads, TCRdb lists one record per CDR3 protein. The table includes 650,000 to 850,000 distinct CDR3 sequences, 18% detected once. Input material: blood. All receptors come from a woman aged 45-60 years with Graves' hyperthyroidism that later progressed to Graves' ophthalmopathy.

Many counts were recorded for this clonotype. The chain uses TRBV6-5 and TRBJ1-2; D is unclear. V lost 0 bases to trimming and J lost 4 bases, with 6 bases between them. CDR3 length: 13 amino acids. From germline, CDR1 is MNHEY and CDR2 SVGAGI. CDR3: CASSYSPTYGYTF. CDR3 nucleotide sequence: TGTGCCAGCAGTTACTCGCCAACCTATGGCTACACCTTC.

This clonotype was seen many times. The DNA for the CDR3 is TGCAGTGCAACGGATCCGGGACTAGCGGCCTACAATGAGCAGTTCTTC. Its translation is CSATDPGLAAYNEQFF. The chain links TRBV20-1 to TRBJ2-1; TRBD2 aligns across 11 bases. This CDR3 is built from 16 residues. Unmatched junction bases numbered 9, after V lost 6 bases and J lost 2 bases. Germline values: CDR1 DFQATT, CDR2 SNEGSKA (reference sequence).

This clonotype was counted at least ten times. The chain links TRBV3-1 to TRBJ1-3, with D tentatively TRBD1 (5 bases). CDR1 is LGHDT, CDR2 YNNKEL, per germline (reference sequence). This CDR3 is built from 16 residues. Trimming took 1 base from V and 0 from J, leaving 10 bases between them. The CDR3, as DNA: TGTGCCAGCAGCCAAGGCGGCAGGGTCTCTGGAAACACCATATATTTT. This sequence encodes CASSQGGRVSGNTIYF.

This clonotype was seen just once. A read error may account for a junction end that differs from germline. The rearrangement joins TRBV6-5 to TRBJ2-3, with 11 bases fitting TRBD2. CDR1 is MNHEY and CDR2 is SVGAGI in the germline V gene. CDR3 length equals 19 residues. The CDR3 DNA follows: TGTGCCAGCAGTTCGCTGACTAGCGGGGTCCCGCTGGGCACAGATACGCGGTATTTT. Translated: CASSSLTSGVPLGTDTRYF.

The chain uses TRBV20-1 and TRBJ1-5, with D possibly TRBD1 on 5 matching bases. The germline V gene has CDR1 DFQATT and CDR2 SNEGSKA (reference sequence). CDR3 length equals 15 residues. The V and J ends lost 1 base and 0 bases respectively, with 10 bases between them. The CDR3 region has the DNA TGCAGTGCTAGAGCCTTGGGGGTTAGCAATCAGCCCCAGCATTTT. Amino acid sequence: CSARALGVSNQPQHF.

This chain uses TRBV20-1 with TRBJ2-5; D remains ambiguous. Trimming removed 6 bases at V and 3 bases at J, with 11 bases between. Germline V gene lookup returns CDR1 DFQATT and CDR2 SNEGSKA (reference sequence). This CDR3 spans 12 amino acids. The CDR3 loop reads CSAQRDEETQYF. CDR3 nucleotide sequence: TGCAGTGCCCAACGCGACGAAGAGACCCAGTACTTC.

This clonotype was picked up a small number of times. The CDR3 reads CASSPALQGAATEAFF. For the CDR3, the DNA is TGTGCCAGCAGCCCGGCCCTACAGGGGGCGGCCACTGAAGCTTTCTTT. The V gene is TRBV7-8, the J gene TRBJ1-1; 9 bases map to TRBD1. The trim removed 5 bases at V and 4 bases at J, leaving 11 bases unmatched. The germline V gene encodes CDR1 SGHVS and CDR2 FQNEAQ. The CDR3 sequence is 16 residues long.

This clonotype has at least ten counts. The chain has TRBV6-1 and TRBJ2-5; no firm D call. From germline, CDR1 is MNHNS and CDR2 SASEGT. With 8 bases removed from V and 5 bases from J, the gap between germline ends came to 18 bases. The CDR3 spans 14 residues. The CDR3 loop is CASQTQTKKETQYF. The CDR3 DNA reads TGTGCCAGCCAAACCCAGACCAAAAAGGAGACCCAGTACTTC.

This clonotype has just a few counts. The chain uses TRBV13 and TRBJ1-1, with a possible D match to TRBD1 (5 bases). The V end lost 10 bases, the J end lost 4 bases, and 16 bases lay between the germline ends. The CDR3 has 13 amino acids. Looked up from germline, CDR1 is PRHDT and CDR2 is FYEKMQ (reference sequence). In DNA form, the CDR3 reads TGTGCCACCGGTCGCGGGGGGGGCACTGAAGCTTTCTTT. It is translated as CATGRGGGTEAFF.

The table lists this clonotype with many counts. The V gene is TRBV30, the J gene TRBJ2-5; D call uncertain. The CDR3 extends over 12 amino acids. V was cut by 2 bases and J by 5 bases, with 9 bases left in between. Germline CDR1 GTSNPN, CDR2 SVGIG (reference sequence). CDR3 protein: CAWSNSEETQYF. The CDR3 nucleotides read TGTGCCTGGAGTAATTCAGAGGAGACCCAGTACTTC.

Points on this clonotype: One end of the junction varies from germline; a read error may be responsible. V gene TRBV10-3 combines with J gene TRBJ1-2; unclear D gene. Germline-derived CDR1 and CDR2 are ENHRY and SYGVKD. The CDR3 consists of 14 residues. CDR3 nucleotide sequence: TGTGCCATCAGTGAGTCGAGGCAGACCTATGGCTACACCTTT. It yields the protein CAISESRQTYGYTF.

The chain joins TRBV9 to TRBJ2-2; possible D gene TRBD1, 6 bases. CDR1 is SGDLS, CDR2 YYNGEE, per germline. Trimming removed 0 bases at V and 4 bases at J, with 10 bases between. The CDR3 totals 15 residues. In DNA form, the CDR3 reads TGTGCCAGCAGCGTAGGGGGACACATCACCGGGGAGCTGTTTTTT. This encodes CASSVGGHITGELFF.

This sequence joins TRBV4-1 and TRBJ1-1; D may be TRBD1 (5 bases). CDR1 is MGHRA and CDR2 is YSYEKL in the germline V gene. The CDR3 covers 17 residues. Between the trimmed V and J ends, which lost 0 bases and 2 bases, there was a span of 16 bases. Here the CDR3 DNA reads TGCGCCAGCAGCCAAGAAGGAGGGACGGCGGCAAACACTGAAGCTTTCTTT. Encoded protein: CASSQEGGTAANTEAFF.

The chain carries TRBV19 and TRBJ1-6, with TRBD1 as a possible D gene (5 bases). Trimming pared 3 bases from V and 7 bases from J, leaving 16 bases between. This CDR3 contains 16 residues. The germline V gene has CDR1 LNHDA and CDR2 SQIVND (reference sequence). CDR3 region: CASSMMVDSVNSPLHF. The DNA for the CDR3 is TGTGCCAGTAGTATGATGGTCGACAGTGTAAATTCACCCCTCCACTTT.

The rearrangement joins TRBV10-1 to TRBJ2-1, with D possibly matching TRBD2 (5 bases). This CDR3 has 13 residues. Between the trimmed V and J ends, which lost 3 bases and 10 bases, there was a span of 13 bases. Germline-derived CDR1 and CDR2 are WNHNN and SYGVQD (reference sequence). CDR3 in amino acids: CASSDSTNREQFF. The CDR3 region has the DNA TGCGCCAGCAGTGACTCGACTAACCGGGAGCAGTTCTTC.

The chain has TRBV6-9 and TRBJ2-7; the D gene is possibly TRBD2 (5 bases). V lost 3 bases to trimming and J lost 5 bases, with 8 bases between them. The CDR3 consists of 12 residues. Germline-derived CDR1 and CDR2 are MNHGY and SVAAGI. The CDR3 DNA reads TGTGCCAGCAGTTACATCGGGGACGAGCAGTACTTC. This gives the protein CASSYIGDEQYF.

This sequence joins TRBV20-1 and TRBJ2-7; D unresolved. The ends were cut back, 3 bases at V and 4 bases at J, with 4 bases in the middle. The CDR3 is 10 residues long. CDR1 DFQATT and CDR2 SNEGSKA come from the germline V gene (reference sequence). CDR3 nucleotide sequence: TGCAGTGCTAGGCTGTACGAGCAGTACTTC. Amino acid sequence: CSARLYEQYF.

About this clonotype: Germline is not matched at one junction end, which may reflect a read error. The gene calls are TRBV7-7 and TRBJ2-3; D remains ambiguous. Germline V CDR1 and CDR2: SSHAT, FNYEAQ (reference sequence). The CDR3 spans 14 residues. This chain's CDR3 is CASSLESGSDTQYF. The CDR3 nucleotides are TGTGCTAGCAGCTTAGAATCCGGATCTGATACGCAGTATTTT.

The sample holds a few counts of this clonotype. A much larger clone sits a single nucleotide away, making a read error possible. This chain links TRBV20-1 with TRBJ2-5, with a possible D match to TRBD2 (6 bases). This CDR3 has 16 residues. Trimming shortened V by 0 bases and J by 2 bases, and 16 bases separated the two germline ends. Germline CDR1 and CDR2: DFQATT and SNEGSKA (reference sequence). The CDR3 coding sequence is TGCAGTGCTAGAGATCGCGGGGCTCACTTTCAAGAGACCCAGTACTTC. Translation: CSARDRGAHFQETQYF.

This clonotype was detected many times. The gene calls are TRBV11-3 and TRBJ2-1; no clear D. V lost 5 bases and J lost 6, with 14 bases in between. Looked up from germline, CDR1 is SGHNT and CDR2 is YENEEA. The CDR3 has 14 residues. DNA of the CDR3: TGTGCCAGCAGCATAGCATGGGGTGGCAATGAGCAGTTCTTC. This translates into CASSIAWGGNEQFF.

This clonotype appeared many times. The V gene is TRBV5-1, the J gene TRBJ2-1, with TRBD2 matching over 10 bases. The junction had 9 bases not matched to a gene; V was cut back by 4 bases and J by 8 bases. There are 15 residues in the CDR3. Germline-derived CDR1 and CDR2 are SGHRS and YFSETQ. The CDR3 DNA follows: TGCGCCAGCAGCCTCGGGACTAGCGTTTGGGATGAGCAGTTCTTC. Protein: CASSLGTSVWDEQFF. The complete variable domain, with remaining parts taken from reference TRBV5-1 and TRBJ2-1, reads KAGVTQTPRYLIKTRGQQVTLSCSPISGHRSVSWYQQTPGQGLQFLFEYFSETQRNKGNFPGRFSGRQFSNSRSEMNVSTLELGDSALYLCASSLGTSVWDEQFFGPGTRLTVL.

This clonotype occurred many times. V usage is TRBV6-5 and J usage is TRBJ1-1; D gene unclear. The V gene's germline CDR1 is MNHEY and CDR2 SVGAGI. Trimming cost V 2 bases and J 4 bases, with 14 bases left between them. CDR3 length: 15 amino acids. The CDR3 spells CASSYPTSGSTEAFF. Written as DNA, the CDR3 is TGTGCCAGCAGTTACCCCACGTCGGGTTCCACTGAAGCTTTCTTT.

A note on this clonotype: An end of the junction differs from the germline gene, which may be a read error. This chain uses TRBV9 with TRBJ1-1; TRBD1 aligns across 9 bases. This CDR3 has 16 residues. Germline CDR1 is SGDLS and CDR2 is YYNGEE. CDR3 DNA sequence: TGCGCCAGCAGCCAAGCCCGGGGGACAGGGTTCACTGAAGCTTTCTTT. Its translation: CASSQARGTGFTEAFF.

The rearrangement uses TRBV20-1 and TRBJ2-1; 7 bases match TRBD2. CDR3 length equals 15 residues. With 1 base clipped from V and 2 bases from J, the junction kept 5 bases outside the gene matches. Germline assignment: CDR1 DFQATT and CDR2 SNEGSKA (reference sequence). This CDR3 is CSARGTRGAYNEQFF. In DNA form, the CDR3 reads TGCAGTGCTAGAGGGACCCGGGGGGCCTACAATGAGCAGTTCTTC.

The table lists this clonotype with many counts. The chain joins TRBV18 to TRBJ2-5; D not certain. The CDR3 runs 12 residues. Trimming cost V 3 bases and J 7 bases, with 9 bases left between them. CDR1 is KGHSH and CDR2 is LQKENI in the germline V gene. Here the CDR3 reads CASSPPSGTQYF. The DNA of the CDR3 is TGTGCCAGCTCACCTCCTTCCGGGACCCAGTACTTC.

The CDR3 nucleotides are TGCGCCAGCAGTGCCCCCGGGGAGAACACTGAAGCTTTCTTT. Amino acids: CASSAPGENTEAFF. The rearrangement joins TRBV10-1 to TRBJ1-1, with D hard to call. Per germline, CDR1 WNHNN and CDR2 SYGVQD (reference sequence). The CDR3 runs 14 residues. V shed 4 bases and J shed 1 base, with 10 bases lying between them.

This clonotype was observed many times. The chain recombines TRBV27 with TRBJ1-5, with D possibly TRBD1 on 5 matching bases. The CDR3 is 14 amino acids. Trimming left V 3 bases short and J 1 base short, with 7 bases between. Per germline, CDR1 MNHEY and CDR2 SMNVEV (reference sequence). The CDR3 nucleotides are TGTGCCAGCAGTTTTGGGGGAAGCAATCAGCCCCAGCATTTT. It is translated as CASSFGGSNQPQHF.